Following are 24 T cell receptor beta chains from one sample sequenced in a study of T cell repertoires in cytomegalovirus infection (dated by TCRdb to between 2018 and 2020). The sample was run on an Illumina HiSeq 1500. The public reads were reanalyzed by TCRdb: fastp trimming at Q25, MiXCR alignment, in-frame beta chains only. Entries that share a CDR3 protein sequence are merged under the most common genes and DNA. This sample is represented by 400,000 to 550,000 distinct CDR3 sequences; approximately 10% of them were singletons. Together, the top ten hold around 9.6% of the sample. Sequences were obtained from PBMCs. These TCRs come from a human donor in good health (CMV status not recorded). Some clones in this sample may be carry-over from other donors' samples.

Comments on this clonotype: This could be a read error, since a much larger clone is one nucleotide away. J is TRBJ1-3 and V is TRBV12-3 or TRBV12-4; no definite D call. The CDR3 spans 17 residues. CDR3 bases: TGTGCCAGCAGTTTATCGGGTCAAAGCTACTCTGGAAACACCACATATTTT. Residues: CASSLSGQSYSGNTTYF.

This clonotype was seen a handful of times. The chain combines TRBV4-2 with TRBJ2-5; TRBD1 aligns across 7 bases. V was pared by 3 bases and J by 3 bases, with 7 bases of the junction left unmatched. This CDR3 is built from 15 residues. Germline-derived CDR1 and CDR2 are LGHNA and YNFKEQ. The CDR3 bases are TGTGCCAGCAGCCAGACCCCGGGACAGAAAGAGACCCAGTACTTC. Translating gives CASSQTPGQKETQYF.

The chain combines TRBV20-1 with TRBJ1-6; D remains unclear. Trimming took 3 bases from V and 9 from J, leaving 15 bases between them. Per germline, CDR1 DFQATT and CDR2 SNEGSKA (reference sequence). The CDR3 is 14 amino acids. As DNA, the CDR3 is TGCAGTGCTAGGGAGCCCGGATTCGGTTCACCCCTCCACTTT. Translation: CSAREPGFGSPLHF.

The sample holds many counts of this clonotype. The chain recombines TRBV12-3 or TRBV12-4 with TRBJ2-7, with 10 bases that match TRBD2. This CDR3 contains 13 residues. Trimming removed 8 bases from V and 3 bases from J; junction bases left unmatched: 4. The CDR3 DNA follows: TGTGCCAGCGCGGCTAGCGGGAGCTACGAGCAGTACTTC. Amino acids: CASAASGSYEQYF.

This clonotype was seen repeatedly, ten times or more. The rearrangement links TRBV9 to TRBJ1-1; D is possibly TRBD1 (6 bases). Trimming left V 4 bases short and J 7 bases short, with 20 bases between. The CDR3 is made up of 15 amino acids. CDR1 SGDLS and CDR2 YYNGEE come from the germline V gene. CDR3 sequence reads: CASSHPHGTRSEAFF. CDR3 in DNA: TGTGCCAGCAGCCACCCCCATGGGACACGGAGTGAAGCTTTCTTT.

This clonotype has a count of ten or more. This rearrangement joins TRBV10-3 to TRBJ1-1, with D tentatively TRBD1 (5 bases). Trimming removed 6 bases from V and 2 bases from J, with 7 bases in between. The germline V gene encodes CDR1 ENHRY and CDR2 SYGVKD. The CDR3 length is 12 residues. The CDR3 bases are TGTGCCATCAGCGGGGGAAACACTGAAGCTTTCTTT. This codes for CAISGGNTEAFF.

There are a few counts of this clonotype. The CDR3 is CSASGTGGSEQYF. CDR3 DNA sequence: TGCAGTGCTAGCGGGACAGGGGGGTCAGAGCAGTACTTC. This chain links TRBV20-1 with TRBJ2-7; 11 nucleotides line up with TRBD1. After removal of 3 bases from V and 7 bases from J, the junction contained 5 bases not matched to a gene. The CDR3 is 13 residues long. Looked up from germline, CDR1 is DFQATT and CDR2 is SNEGSKA (reference sequence).

This clonotype showed up many times. The gene calls are TRBV5-5 and TRBJ2-1, with D perhaps matching TRBD1 (5 bases). V lost 5 bases and J lost 0, with 15 bases in between. From germline, CDR1 is SGHKS and CDR2 YYEKEE (reference sequence). The CDR3 is 16 amino acids. The CDR3 DNA follows: TGTGCCAGCAGTTTGTTACAGGTTAGCTCCTACAATGAGCAGTTCTTC. Translated: CASSLLQVSSYNEQFF.

This chain joins TRBV13 and TRBJ1-2; 8 bases agree with TRBD1. Germline CDR1 reads PRHDT; CDR2 reads FYEKMQ (reference sequence). The CDR3 runs to 15 residues. After removal of 0 bases from V and 7 bases from J, the junction contained 7 bases not matched to a gene. CDR3 nucleotide sequence: TGTGCCAGCAGCTTAGGCGGACAGGGATACGGTGGCTACACCTTC. Its protein product is CASSLGGQGYGGYTF.

This clonotype was observed many times. The chain links TRBV7-2 to TRBJ1-5, with 9 bases lining up with TRBD1. CDR3 length: 18 amino acids. Trimming cost V 6 bases and J 4 bases; bases outside gene matches: 16. Germline CDR1 is SGHTA and CDR2 is FQGNSA. DNA of the CDR3: TGTGCCAGCAGATCACTAGGGCCGACAGGGGGTCGTAATCAGCCCCAGCATTTT. It translates to CASRSLGPTGGRNQPQHF.

J is TRBJ2-3 and V is TRBV9; D remains unclear. Trimming stripped 1 base from V and 3 bases from J, with 9 bases between. CDR1 is SGDLS and CDR2 is YYNGEE in the germline V gene. This CDR3 is built from 14 residues. The CDR3 loop reads CASSVTDFTDTQYF. In nucleotides, the CDR3 is TGTGCCAGCAGCGTAACTGACTTTACAGATACGCAGTATTTT.

The sample holds many counts of this clonotype. The chain uses TRBV12-3 or TRBV12-4 and TRBJ2-1; D possibly matches TRBD1 or TRBD2 (6 bases each). CDR3 length equals 18 residues. V lost 4 bases and J 7 bases, leaving 26 bases between the germline ends. CDR3 protein: CASSSPPRGARQGNEQFF. The CDR3 nucleotides are TGTGCCAGCAGTTCACCTCCTAGGGGGGCCCGTCAGGGGAATGAGCAGTTCTTC.

This clonotype turned up a few times. This CDR3 reads CASSWGTRNSPLHF. The CDR3 DNA sequence: TGTGCCAGCAGCTGGGGGACGAGGAATTCACCCCTCCACTTT. The genes are TRBV5-6 and TRBJ1-6; D is perhaps TRBD1 (5 bases). The CDR3 has 14 residues. Germline loops: CDR1 SGHDT, CDR2 YYEEEE. The ends were cut back, 3 bases at V and 7 bases at J, with 11 bases in the middle.

This clonotype was detected only a few times. This chain uses TRBV30 with TRBJ1-2; D is undetermined. CDR3 size: 14 residues. CDR1 GTSNPN and CDR2 SVGIG come from the germline V gene (reference sequence). V was trimmed by 0 bases and J by 2 bases, leaving 10 bases between them. CDR3 in amino acids: CAWSVRRQNYGYTF. In DNA form, the CDR3 reads TGTGCCTGGAGTGTACGCAGGCAGAACTATGGCTACACCTTC.

A few counts support this clonotype. The CDR3, as DNA: TGTGCCAGCAGTGTCTCCTGGACTACCTACGAGCAGTACTTC. This codes for CASSVSWTTYEQYF. The chain has TRBV2 and TRBJ2-7; D perhaps matches TRBD2 (6 bases). This CDR3 is built from 14 residues. Germline loops: CDR1 SNHLY, CDR2 FYNNEI. V was shortened by 4 bases and J by 2 bases, with 12 bases between the two germline ends.

This clonotype appeared many times. V gene TRBV7-9 combines with J gene TRBJ2-7; 13 nucleotides agree with TRBD2. This CDR3 is built from 14 residues. Per the germline V gene, CDR1 is SEHNR and CDR2 is FQNEAQ (reference sequence). V lost 5 bases, J lost 6 bases, and 4 bases stayed unmatched. The CDR3 nucleotides read TGTGCCAGCAGCCATGGACTAGCGGGAGTCGAGCAGTACTTC. This gives the protein CASSHGLAGVEQYF.

This clonotype came up a few times. The chain combines TRBV5-6 with TRBJ2-5; either TRBD1 or TRBD2 may supply D (5 bases each). V shed 0 bases and J shed 2 bases, with 11 bases lying between them. The germline V gene encodes CDR1 SGHDT and CDR2 YYEEEE. CDR3 length: 15 amino acids. CDR3 DNA sequence: TGTGCCAGCAGCTTGGTTAGGGACCCACAAGAGACCCAGTACTTC. This sequence encodes CASSLVRDPQETQYF.

At least ten counts were recorded for this clonotype. The chain links TRBV7-3 to TRBJ1-3; 11 nucleotides line up with TRBD1. Unmatched junction bases numbered 2, after V lost 5 bases and J lost 8 bases. CDR1 is SGHTA and CDR2 is FQGTGA in the germline V gene. The CDR3 covers 13 residues. This CDR3 reads CASSRDRGDTIYF. The CDR3 DNA sequence: TGTGCCAGCAGCCGGGACAGGGGGGACACCATATATTTT. Supplemented by reference TRBV7-3 and TRBJ1-3, the full variable domain reads GAGVSQTPSNKVTEKGKYVELRCDPISGHTALYWYRQSLGQGPEFLIYFQGTGAADDSGLPNDRFFAVRPEGSVSTLKIQRTERGDSAVYLCASSRDRGDTIYFGEGSWLTVV.

This clonotype was seen many times. The rearrangement joins TRBV10-3 to TRBJ2-1; D call uncertain. V lost 0 bases and J 6 bases, leaving 6 bases between the germline ends. Per the germline V gene, CDR1 is ENHRY and CDR2 is SYGVKD. CDR3 length equals 13 residues. CDR3 DNA: TGTGCCATCAGTGAGTCGGTTAGCAATGAGCAGTTCTTC. Protein sequence: CAISESVSNEQFF.

In this sample, this clonotype turned up a few times. The chain has TRBV7-9 and TRBJ2-7, with D perhaps matching TRBD1 or TRBD2 (6 bases each). V lost 5 bases and J 2 bases, leaving 19 bases between the germline ends. Germline V gene lookup returns CDR1 SEHNR and CDR2 FQNEAQ (reference sequence). CDR3 length: 16 amino acids. CDR3 nucleotide sequence: TGTGCCAGCAGCCCCTGGGGGCGGGATGCCCCCTACGAGCAGTACTTC. This encodes CASSPWGRDAPYEQYF.

The genes are TRBV19 and TRBJ1-2, with D possibly being TRBD1 (6 bases). Trimming removed 4 bases at V and 7 bases at J, with 16 bases between. Looked up from germline, CDR1 is LNHDA and CDR2 is SQIVND (reference sequence). The CDR3 totals 14 residues. The CDR3 protein is CASSTRQEVGGYTF. CDR3 DNA sequence: TGTGCCAGTAGTACCAGACAGGAGGTCGGTGGCTACACCTTC.

This clonotype showed up many times. The chain combines TRBV5-5 with TRBJ2-2; D is possibly TRBD2 (6 bases). The germline gives CDR1 SGHKS, CDR2 YYEKEE (reference sequence). Deletions cut 1 base from V and 5 bases from J, with 9 bases between. CDR3 length: 14 residues. Here the CDR3 DNA reads TGTGCCAGCAGCTTGTATGGAGGGACCGGGGAGCTGTTTTTT. Protein: CASSLYGGTGELFF.

This clonotype was observed at least ten times. The V gene is TRBV6-2 or TRBV6-3, the J gene TRBJ1-2; no clear D. CDR3 length: 13 amino acids. Germline CDR1 and CDR2: MNHEY and SVGEGT. V dropped 7 bases and J dropped 6 bases, with 15 bases sitting between them. The CDR3 bases are TGTGCCAGCAAAAAGGGCGTCTTTGATGGCTACACCTTC. This encodes CASKKGVFDGYTF.

This clonotype was counted at least ten times. This chain joins TRBV7-9 and TRBJ1-2; TRBD1 matches at 9 bases. CDR3 length equals 16 residues. The germline gives CDR1 SEHNR, CDR2 FQNEAQ (reference sequence). Trimming took 3 bases from V and 2 from J; bases not matched to a gene: 7. CDR3: CASSFWTGVPNYGYTF. CDR3 nucleotides: TGTGCCAGCAGCTTTTGGACAGGGGTTCCAAACTATGGCTACACCTTC.